The T cell receptor (beta chain) under discussion was sequenced for a study of blood T cell repertoires in COVID-19. Study overall: Sites in the United States, Italy and Spain provided acute and convalescent COVID-19 samples. T cells, B-cell-depleted T cells, or PBMCs provided the cDNA or gDNA that served as material.

Authors' processing steps: It was from reference gene primer amplification that nucleated cell counts were estimated. The data were produced by immunoSEQ multiplex PCR, yet TCRdb's version contains in-frame clones alone and is incomplete. V, J and clone size derive from that table, while D and trimming were established from the DNA sequence. This table holds about 99,000 clones, 85% to 90% found once. The germline V gene has CDR1 SGDLS and CDR2 YYNGEE. The CDR3 contains 15 residues. After removal of 0 bases from V and 4 bases from J, the junction contained 0 bases not matched to a gene. The sequencing sample was made of peripheral blood. The TCR comes from a human donor in a cohort sampled during active COVID-19. The chain employs TRBV9 and TRBJ2-3, with TRBD2 identical over 12 bases. The CDR3 DNA sequence: TGTGCCAGCAGCGTAGGACTAGCGGGGGCAGATACGCAGTATTTT. It translates to CASSVGLAGADTQYF.